This entry lists 17 T cell receptor beta chains sequenced from one sample in a study of blood T cell repertoires in COVID-19. Measured with immunoSEQ multiplex PCR; TCRdb has only the in-frame clones, and not every one. The sample lists some 120,000 clones; 85% to 90% were seen once. The sample consisted of peripheral blood. The source of these receptors is a human donor in a cohort sampled during active COVID-19.

The V call is TRBV5-1, the J call TRBJ2-3; D not resolved. This CDR3 region has 15 residues. Germline V gene data show CDR1 as SGHRS and CDR2 as YFSETQ. Trimming took 2 bases from V and 0 from J, leaving 10 bases between them. CDR3 nucleotides: TGCGCCAGCAGCTTAGCTCCTGTTAGCACAGATACGCAGTATTTT. Translation: CASSLAPVSTDTQYF.

The V call is TRBV25-1, the J call TRBJ1-2; perhaps TRBD1 as D (5 bases). CDR1 and CDR2 (germline): MGHDK, SYGVNS. The CDR3 is 11 residues long. V was shortened by 3 bases and J by 8 bases, with 7 bases between the two germline ends. CDR3 in DNA: TGTGCCAGCAGTGAGCGGGGCGGCTACACCTTC. Its protein is CASSERGGYTF.

The chain joins TRBV5-6 to TRBJ1-5; D possibly corresponds to TRBD1 (5 bases). The CDR3 covers 16 residues. The germline V and J ends were trimmed by 1 base and 6 bases, with 17 bases remaining between them. From germline, CDR1 is SGHDT and CDR2 YYEEEE. CDR3 DNA sequence: TGTGCCAGCAGCTTGATGCGGGGCTACGAGGGTCAGCCCCAGCATTTT. Encoded protein: CASSLMRGYEGQPQHF.

The chain is built from TRBV7-8 and TRBJ1-4; a possible D gene is TRBD1 (6 bases). The V end lost 5 bases, the J end lost 1 base, and 14 bases lay between the germline ends. Germline CDR1 is SGHVS and CDR2 is FQNEAQ. The CDR3 has 16 residues. CDR3 amino acids: CASSPRGAVTNEKLFF. CDR3 nucleotides: TGTGCCAGCAGCCCCAGGGGAGCAGTAACTAATGAAAAACTGTTTTTT.

The rearrangement joins TRBV5-4 to TRBJ1-1; 11 bases map to TRBD1. Per germline, CDR1 SGHNT and CDR2 YYREEE (reference sequence). V gave up 5 bases and J gave up 3 bases; unmatched junction bases: 3. The CDR3 runs to 14 residues. In DNA, the CDR3 is TGTGCCAGCAGTATGGACAGGGGGCACACTGAAGCTTTCTTT. Protein sequence: CASSMDRGHTEAFF.

The CDR3 DNA reads as TGTGCCAGCAGCCAAGATAGGCTAGCGGGATCGATTACAGATACGCAGTATTTT. It specifies CASSQDRLAGSITDTQYF. The chain joins TRBV14 to TRBJ2-3; TRBD2 matches 9 bases. This CDR3 is 18 amino acids long. V lost 0 bases and J lost 3; bases outside the gene matches: 10. CDR1 SGHDN and CDR2 FVKESK come from the germline V gene.

The gene calls are TRBV12-5 and TRBJ2-3, with 10 bases aligning to TRBD2. The CDR3 consists of 14 residues. Germline-derived CDR1 and CDR2 are LGHNT and FRNRAP. Germline trimming cut 6 bases from V and 3 bases from J; bases unmatched to any gene: 3. Here the CDR3 reads CASGPGLATDTQYF. CDR3 nucleotides: TGTGCTAGTGGCCCGGGACTAGCGACAGATACGCAGTATTTT. Combining the CDR3 with reference TRBV12-5 and TRBJ2-3 gives the whole variable domain DARVTQTPRHKVTEMGQEVTMRCQPILGHNTVFWYRQTMMQGLELLAYFRNRAPLDDSGMPKDRFSAEMPDATLATLKIQPSEPRDSAVYFCASGPGLATDTQYFGPGTRLTVL.

The rearrangement uses TRBV23-1 and TRBJ2-7, with TRBD2 matching over 9 bases. TRBV23-1 is given ORF status, its function remaining uncertain. The CDR3 consists of 13 residues. Germline trimming cut 8 bases from V and 5 bases from J; bases unmatched to any gene: 7. CDR3 in amino acids: CASWSGRRHEQYV. The DNA for the CDR3 is TGCGCCAGCTGGAGCGGGAGGAGACACGAGCAGTACGTC.

This sequence joins TRBV9 and TRBJ1-3; D not resolved. The V gene's germline CDR1 is SGDLS and CDR2 YYNGEE. CDR3 length: 14 residues. Trimming removed 0 bases from V and 1 base from J, with 5 bases in between. The CDR3 DNA reads TGTGCCAGCAGCGTAGACGGGTCTGGAAACACCATATATTTT. Protein: CASSVDGSGNTIYF. The whole variable domain, remainder taken from reference TRBV9 and TRBJ1-3, is DSGVTQTPKHLITATGQRVTLRCSPRSGDLSVYWYQQSLDQGLQFLIQYYNGEERAKGNILERFSAQQFPDLHSELNLSSLELGDSALYFCASSVDGSGNTIYFGEGSWLTVV.

This clone has a count of ten or more. The CDR3 bases are TGTGCCAGCAGCGCAACAGGCTTTTTAGGATCACCCCTCCACTTT. Translation gives CASSATGFLGSPLHF. The chain carries TRBV9 and TRBJ1-6, with a possible D match to TRBD1 (5 bases). Germline V lookup: CDR1 SGDLS, CDR2 YYNGEE. The length of the CDR3 is 15 residues. Trimming shortened V by 3 bases and J by 10 bases, and 17 bases separated the two germline ends.

The chain combines TRBV30 with TRBJ2-6; weak D call: TRBD1 (6 bases). The CDR3 has 15 residues. CDR1 GTSNPN and CDR2 SVGIG come from the germline V gene (reference sequence). The V end lost 4 bases, the J end lost 1 base, and 11 bases lay between the germline ends. CDR3 in amino acids: CAWNRERSGANVLTF. CDR3 sequence (DNA): TGTGCCTGGAACAGGGAAAGGTCTGGGGCCAACGTCCTGACTTTC.

The chain uses TRBV30 and TRBJ1-6, with a tentative D call TRBD1 (5 bases). In germline, CDR1 is GTSNPN, CDR2 SVGIG (reference sequence). V was cut by 0 bases and J by 8 bases, with 11 bases left in between. The CDR3 contains 14 residues. CDR3 sequence (DNA): TGTGCCTGGAGTGTAATAGGGGCCTATTCACCCCTCCACTTT. Protein: CAWSVIGAYSPLHF.

The V and J genes are TRBV7-9 and TRBJ2-3; D is possibly TRBD1 (5 bases). There are 15 residues in the CDR3. Trimming left V 6 bases short and J 6 bases short, with 19 bases between. Germline V gene data show CDR1 as SEHNR and CDR2 as FQNEAQ (reference sequence). CDR3 nucleotides: TGTGCCAGCAGGTTGTTGTCTGGGGCTGCGGATACGCAGTATTTT. This codes for CASRLLSGAADTQYF.

The V call is TRBV24-1, the J call TRBJ2-1, with unresolved D. The CDR3 has 14 amino acids. Germline CDR1 and CDR2: KGHDR and SFDVKD. The CDR3, as DNA: TGTGCTACTATAGGCCCCTCGAACGACAATGAGCAGTTCTTC. Encoded protein: CATIGPSNDNEQFF.

This clone was counted a few times. The rearrangement links TRBV7-8 to TRBJ1-1; D remains unclear. Germline V CDR1 and CDR2: SGHVS, FQNEAQ. CDR3 size: 13 residues. Trimming removed 1 base at V and 1 base at J, with 4 bases between. The CDR3, as DNA: TGTGCCAGCAGCTTAGACAGGAACACTGAAGCTTTCTTT. Translation gives CASSLDRNTEAFF. The complete variable domain, with remaining parts taken from reference TRBV7-8 and TRBJ1-1, reads GAGVSQSPRYKVAKRGQDVALRCDPISGHVSLFWYQQALGQGPEFLTYFQNEAQLDKSGLPSDRFFAERPEGSVSTLKIQRTQQEDSAVYLCASSLDRNTEAFFGQGTRLTVV.

CDR3 sequence: CAWSVFFGLAHNEQFF. The CDR3 nucleotides read TGTGCCTGGAGTGTATTTTTTGGTCTAGCACACAATGAGCAGTTCTTC. The chain couples TRBV30 to TRBJ2-1; D is perhaps TRBD2 (5 bases). The CDR3 totals 16 residues. V lost 0 bases, J lost 5 bases, and 17 bases lay in between. The germline V gene has CDR1 GTSNPN and CDR2 SVGIG (reference sequence).

The CDR3 DNA reads as TGCGCCAGCACCCCCCTTAGGAGCTACGACACTGAAGCTTTCTTT. It encodes CASTPLRSYDTEAFF. The rearrangement uses TRBV5-1 and TRBJ1-1; D call uncertain. The CDR3 is 15 residues long. Germline lookup yields CDR1 SGHRS and CDR2 YFSETQ. Trimming cost V 6 bases and J 3 bases, with 18 bases left between them.